The next 3 T cell receptor beta chains were all read from a single sample in a study of regulatory T cells in long-lasting Graves disease. Building the TCR beta libraries relied on iRepertoire HTBI primers, and CDR3 regions underwent Arm-PCR. TCRdb analysed the multiplex PCR reads with MiXCR anew, one entry per CDR3 protein. Of roughly 500,000 distinct CDR3 sequences listed, about 14% are singletons. The time point denotes: newly diagnosed GD, antithyroid drugs for less than 3 months. RNA from PBMCs was the source of the TCR library. These same records also appear under a second study, on T cells in Graves' hyperthyroidism and ophthalmopathy.

The sample in question was peripheral blood mononuclear cells (PBMCs), obtained at new diagnosis, from a patient treated with antithyroid drugs. The receptors shown here come from a man between 25 and 39 years old with Graves disease.

This clonotype was detected ten times or more. The V and J genes are TRBV20-1 and TRBJ2-4; the D call may be TRBD1 or TRBD2 (5 bases each). Trimming stripped 3 bases from V and 1 base from J, with 13 bases between. Germline CDR1 is DFQATT and CDR2 is SNEGSKA (reference sequence). This CDR3 has 15 amino acids. This CDR3 is CSASEGMKAKNIQYF. The CDR3 nucleotides read TGCAGTGCTAGCGAGGGGATGAAGGCCAAAAACATTCAGTACTTC.

The gene calls are TRBV20-1 and TRBJ1-2; 11 nucleotides line up with TRBD1. Trimming at V came to 6 bases and at J to 6 bases, leaving 9 bases not matched to a gene. This CDR3 contains 14 residues. Germline V gene sequence: CDR1 DFQATT, CDR2 SNEGSKA (reference sequence). The CDR3 nucleotides are TGCAGTGCCACGGACAGGGGGCGGGAAAATGGCTACACCTTC. It encodes CSATDRGRENGYTF.

In this sample, this clonotype turned up many times. This chain joins TRBV2 and TRBJ2-3; 15 bases map to TRBD2. The V segment lost 8 bases and the J segment 4 bases; nucleotides outside the gene matches: 22. The CDR3 is made up of 21 amino acids. CDR1 and CDR2 (germline): SNHLY, FYNNEI. The CDR3 sequence is CASADLWTSGRARGSPDTQYF. In nucleotides, the CDR3 is TGTGCCAGCGCCGACCTTTGGACTAGCGGGAGGGCCCGTGGCTCCCCAGATACGCAGTATTTT.